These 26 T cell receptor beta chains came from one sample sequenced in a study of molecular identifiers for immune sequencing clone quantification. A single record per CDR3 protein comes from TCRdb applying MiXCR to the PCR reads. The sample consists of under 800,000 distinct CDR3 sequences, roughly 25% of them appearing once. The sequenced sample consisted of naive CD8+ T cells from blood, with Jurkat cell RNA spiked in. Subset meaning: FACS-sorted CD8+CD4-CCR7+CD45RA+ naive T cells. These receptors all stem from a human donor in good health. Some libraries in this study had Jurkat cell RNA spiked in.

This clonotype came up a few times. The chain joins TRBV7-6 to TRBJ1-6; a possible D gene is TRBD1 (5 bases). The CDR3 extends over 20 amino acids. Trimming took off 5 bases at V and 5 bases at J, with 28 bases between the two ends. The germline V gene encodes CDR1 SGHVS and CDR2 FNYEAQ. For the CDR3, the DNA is TGTGCCAGCAGCCTCAACCCCCCTCTCGACAGTGCACGAGATAATTCACCCCTCCACTTT. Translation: CASSLNPPLDSARDNSPLHF. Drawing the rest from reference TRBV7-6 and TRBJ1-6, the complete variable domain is GAGVSQSPRYKVTKRGQDVALRCDPISGHVSLYWYRQALGQGPEFLTYFNYEAQQDKSGLPNDRFSAERPEGSISTLTIQRTEQRDSAMYRCASSLNPPLDSARDNSPLHFGNGTRLTVT.

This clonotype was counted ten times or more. This CDR3 reads CASSEDYGYTF. CDR3 coding DNA: TGTGCCAGCAGTGAAGATTATGGCTACACCTTC. This chain uses TRBV2 with TRBJ1-2; D call uncertain. V was trimmed by 1 base and J by 5 bases, leaving 2 bases between them. Looked up from germline, CDR1 is SNHLY and CDR2 is FYNNEI. The CDR3 has 11 residues.

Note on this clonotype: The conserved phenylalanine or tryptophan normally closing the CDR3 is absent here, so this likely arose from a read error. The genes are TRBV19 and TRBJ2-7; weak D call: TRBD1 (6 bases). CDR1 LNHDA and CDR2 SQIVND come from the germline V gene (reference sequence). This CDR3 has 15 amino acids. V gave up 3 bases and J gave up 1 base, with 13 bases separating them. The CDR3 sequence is CASSIQDSRSYEQYL. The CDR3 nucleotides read TGTGCCAGTAGTATTCAGGACAGCCGATCCTACGAGCAGTACCTC.

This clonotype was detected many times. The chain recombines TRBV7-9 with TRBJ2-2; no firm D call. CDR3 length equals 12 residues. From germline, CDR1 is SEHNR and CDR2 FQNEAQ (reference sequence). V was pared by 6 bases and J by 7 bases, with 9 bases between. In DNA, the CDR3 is TGTGCCAGCAGTCCCTACGGCGGGGAGCTGTTTTTT. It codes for CASSPYGGELFF.

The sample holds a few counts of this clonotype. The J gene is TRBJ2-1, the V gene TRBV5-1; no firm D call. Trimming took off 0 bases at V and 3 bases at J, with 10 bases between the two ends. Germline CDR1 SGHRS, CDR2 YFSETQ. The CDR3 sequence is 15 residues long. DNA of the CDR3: TGCGCCAGCAGCTTGGAAGCAGGCGTCTACAATGAGCAGTTCTTC. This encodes CASSLEAGVYNEQFF.

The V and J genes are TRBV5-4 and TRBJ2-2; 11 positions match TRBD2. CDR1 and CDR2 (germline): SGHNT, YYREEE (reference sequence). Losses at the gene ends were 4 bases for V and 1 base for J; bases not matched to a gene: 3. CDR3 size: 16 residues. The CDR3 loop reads CASSAGLAGNTGELFF. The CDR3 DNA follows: TGTGCCAGCAGCGCCGGACTAGCGGGGAACACCGGGGAGCTGTTTTTT.

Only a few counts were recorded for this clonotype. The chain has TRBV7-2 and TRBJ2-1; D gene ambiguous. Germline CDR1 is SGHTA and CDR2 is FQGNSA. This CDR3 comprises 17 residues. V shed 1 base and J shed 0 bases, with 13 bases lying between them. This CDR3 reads CASSLGFGTSSYNEQFF. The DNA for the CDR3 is TGTGCCAGCAGCTTAGGGTTCGGAACTTCCTCCTACAATGAGCAGTTCTTC.

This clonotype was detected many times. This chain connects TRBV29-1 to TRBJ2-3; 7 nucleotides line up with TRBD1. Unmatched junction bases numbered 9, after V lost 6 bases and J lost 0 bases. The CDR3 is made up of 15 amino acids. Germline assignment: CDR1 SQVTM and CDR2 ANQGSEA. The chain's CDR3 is CSVSRQGRSTDTQYF. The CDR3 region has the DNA TGCAGCGTCAGCCGACAGGGTAGAAGCACAGATACGCAGTATTTT.

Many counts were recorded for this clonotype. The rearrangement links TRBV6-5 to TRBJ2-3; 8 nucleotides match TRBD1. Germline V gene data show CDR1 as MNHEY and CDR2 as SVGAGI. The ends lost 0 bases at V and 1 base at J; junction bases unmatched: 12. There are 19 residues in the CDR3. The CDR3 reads CASSYSWQGAASGTDTQYF. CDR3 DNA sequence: TGTGCCAGCAGTTACTCCTGGCAGGGGGCAGCGTCGGGCACAGATACGCAGTATTTT.

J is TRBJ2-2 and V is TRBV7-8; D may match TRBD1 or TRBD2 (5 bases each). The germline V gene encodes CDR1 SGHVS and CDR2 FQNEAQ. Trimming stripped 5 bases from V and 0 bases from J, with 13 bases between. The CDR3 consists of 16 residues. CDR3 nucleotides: TGTGCCAGCAGCCATAGATCGGGGCCGAACACCGGGGAGCTGTTTTTT. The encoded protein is CASSHRSGPNTGELFF.

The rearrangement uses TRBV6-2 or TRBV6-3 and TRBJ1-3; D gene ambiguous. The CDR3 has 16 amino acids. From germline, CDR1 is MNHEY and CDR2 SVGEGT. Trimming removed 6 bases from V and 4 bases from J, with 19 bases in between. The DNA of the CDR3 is TGTGCCAGCAGCCACGGAGGTGCAGTTGGAGGAAACACCATATATTTT. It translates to CASSHGGAVGGNTIYF.

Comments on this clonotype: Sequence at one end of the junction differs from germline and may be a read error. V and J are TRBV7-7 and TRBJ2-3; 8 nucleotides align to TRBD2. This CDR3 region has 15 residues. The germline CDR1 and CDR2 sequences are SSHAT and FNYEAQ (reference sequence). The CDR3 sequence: CASSLVAGNTDTQCF. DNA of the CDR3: TGTGCCAGCAGCTTAGTAGCGGGGAATACAGATACGCAGTGTTTT.

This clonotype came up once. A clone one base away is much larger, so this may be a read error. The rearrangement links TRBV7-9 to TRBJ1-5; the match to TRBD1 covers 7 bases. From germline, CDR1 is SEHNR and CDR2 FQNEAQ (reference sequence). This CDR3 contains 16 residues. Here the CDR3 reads CASSSTDRVGNQPQQF. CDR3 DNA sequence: TGTGCCAGCAGCTCAACCGACAGGGTTGGCAATCAGCCCCAGCAATTT.

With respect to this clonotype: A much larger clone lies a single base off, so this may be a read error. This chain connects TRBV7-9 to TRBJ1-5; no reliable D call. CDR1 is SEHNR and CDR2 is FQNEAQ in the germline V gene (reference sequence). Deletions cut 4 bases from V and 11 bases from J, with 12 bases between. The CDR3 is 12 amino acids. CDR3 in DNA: TGTGCCAGCAGCTCGCTAGAGGCTGCCCAGCATTTT. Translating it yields CASSSLEAAQHF.

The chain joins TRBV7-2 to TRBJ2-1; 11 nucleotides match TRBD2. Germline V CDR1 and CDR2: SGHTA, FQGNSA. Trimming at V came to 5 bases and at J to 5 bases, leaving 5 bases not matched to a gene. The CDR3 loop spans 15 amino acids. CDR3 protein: CASSLTSGRHNEQFF. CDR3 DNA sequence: TGTGCCAGCAGCCTAACTAGCGGGAGACACAATGAGCAGTTCTTC. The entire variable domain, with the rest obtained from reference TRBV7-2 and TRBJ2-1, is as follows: GAGVSQSPSNKVTEKGKDVELRCDPISGHTALYWYRQSLGQGLEFLIYFQGNSAPDKSGLPSDRFSAERTGGSVSTLTIQRTQQEDSAVYLCASSLTSGRHNEQFFGPGTRLTVL.

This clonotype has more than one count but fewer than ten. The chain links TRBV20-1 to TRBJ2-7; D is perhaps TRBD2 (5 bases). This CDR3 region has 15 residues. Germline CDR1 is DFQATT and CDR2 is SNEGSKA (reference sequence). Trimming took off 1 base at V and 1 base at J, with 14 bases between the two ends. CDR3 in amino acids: CSARVRGHYSYEQYF. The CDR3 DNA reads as TGCAGTGCTAGAGTAAGAGGGCACTATTCCTACGAGCAGTACTTC.

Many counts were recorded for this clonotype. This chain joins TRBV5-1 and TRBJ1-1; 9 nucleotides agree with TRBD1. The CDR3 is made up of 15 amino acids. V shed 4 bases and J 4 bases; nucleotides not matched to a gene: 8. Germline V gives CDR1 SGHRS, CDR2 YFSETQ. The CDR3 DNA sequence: TGCGCCAGCAGCCCGGAGGAACAGGGGGCCACTGAAGCTTTCTTT. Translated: CASSPEEQGATEAFF. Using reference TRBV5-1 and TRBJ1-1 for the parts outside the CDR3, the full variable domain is KAGVTQTPRYLIKTRGQQVTLSCSPISGHRSVSWYQQTPGQGLQFLFEYFSETQRNKGNFPGRFSGRQFSNSRSEMNVSTLELGDSALYLCASSPEEQGATEAFFGQGTRLTVV.

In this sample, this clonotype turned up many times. Here the CDR3 DNA reads TGTGCCAGCAGCCCGACGGACAGAGACCAAGAGACCCAGTACTTC. It encodes CASSPTDRDQETQYF. The V and J genes are TRBV7-9 and TRBJ2-5; a possible D gene is TRBD1 (6 bases). CDR1 is SEHNR and CDR2 is FQNEAQ in the germline V gene (reference sequence). This CDR3 is 15 amino acids long. Trimming stripped 5 bases from V and 0 bases from J, with 13 bases between.

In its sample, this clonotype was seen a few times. DNA for the CDR3: TGTGCCAGCAAACCTATGACAGTTATAGGGCCACCCCTCCACTTT. It yields the protein CASKPMTVIGPPLHF. The chain recombines TRBV27 with TRBJ1-6; perhaps TRBD1 as D (5 bases). Germline values: CDR1 MNHEY, CDR2 SMNVEV (reference sequence). The CDR3 extends over 15 amino acids. The germline V and J ends were trimmed by 7 bases and 11 bases, with 21 bases remaining between them.

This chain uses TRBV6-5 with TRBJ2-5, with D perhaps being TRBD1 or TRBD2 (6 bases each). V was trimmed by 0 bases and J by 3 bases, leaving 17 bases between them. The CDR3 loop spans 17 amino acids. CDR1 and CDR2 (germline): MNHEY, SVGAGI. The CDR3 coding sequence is TGTGCCAGCAGTTACTCGATCGGGGGCCCCGAGGAAGAGACCCAGTACTTC. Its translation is CASSYSIGGPEEETQYF.

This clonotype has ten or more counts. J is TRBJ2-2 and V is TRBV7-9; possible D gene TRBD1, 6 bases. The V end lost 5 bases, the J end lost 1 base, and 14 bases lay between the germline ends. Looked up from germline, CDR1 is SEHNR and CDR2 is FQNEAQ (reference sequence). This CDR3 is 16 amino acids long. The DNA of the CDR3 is TGTGCCAGCAGCGAGTTACAGACAGGGAACACCGGGGAGCTGTTTTTT. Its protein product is CASSELQTGNTGELFF.

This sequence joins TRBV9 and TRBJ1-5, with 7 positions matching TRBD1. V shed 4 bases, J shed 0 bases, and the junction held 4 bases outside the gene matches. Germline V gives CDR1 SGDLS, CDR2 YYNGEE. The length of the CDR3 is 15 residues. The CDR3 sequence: CASSSGGNSNQPQHF. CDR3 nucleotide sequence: TGTGCCAGCAGCTCAGGGGGGAATAGCAATCAGCCCCAGCATTTT.

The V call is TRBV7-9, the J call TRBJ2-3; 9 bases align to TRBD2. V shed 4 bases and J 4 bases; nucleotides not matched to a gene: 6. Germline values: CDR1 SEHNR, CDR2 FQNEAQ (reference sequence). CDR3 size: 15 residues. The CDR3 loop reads CASSWLAGKADTQYF. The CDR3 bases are TGTGCCAGCAGCTGGCTAGCGGGGAAGGCAGATACGCAGTATTTT. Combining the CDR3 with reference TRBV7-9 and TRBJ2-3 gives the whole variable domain DTGVSQNPRHKITKRGQNVTFRCDPISEHNRLYWYRQTLGQGPEFLTYFQNEAQLEKSRLLSDRFSAERPKGSFSTLEIQRTEQGDSAMYLCASSWLAGKADTQYFGPGTRLTVL.

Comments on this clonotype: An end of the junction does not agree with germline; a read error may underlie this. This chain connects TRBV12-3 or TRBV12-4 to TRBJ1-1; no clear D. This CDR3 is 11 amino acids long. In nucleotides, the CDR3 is TGTGCCAGCAGTTCCCGTTATGCCGCTCTCTTT. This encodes CASSSRYAALF.

The CDR3 coding sequence is TGTGCCAGCAGTTTAGCGGGGTTTGTGGATTCACCCCTCCACTTT. Amino acid sequence: CASSLAGFVDSPLHF. This chain links TRBV28 with TRBJ1-6; D unresolved. This CDR3 spans 15 amino acids. Germline V gene data show CDR1 as MDHEN and CDR2 as SYDVKM. V lost 2 bases to trimming and J lost 8 bases, with 13 bases between them.

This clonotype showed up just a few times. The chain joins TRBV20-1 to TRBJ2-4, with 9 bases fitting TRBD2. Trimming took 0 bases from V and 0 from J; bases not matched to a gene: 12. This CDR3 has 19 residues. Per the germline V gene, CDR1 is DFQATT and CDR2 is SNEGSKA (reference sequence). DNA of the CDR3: TGCAGTGCTAGAGATATAGTAACTAGCGGGTCTTTAGCCAAAAACATTCAGTACTTC. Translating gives CSARDIVTSGSLAKNIQYF.